These T cell receptor beta chains were read from a single sample in a study of coeliac disease. This table comes from immunoSEQ multiplex PCR, and its TCRdb copy is limited to in-frame clones, with some not included. The data hold just over 4,000 clones, with 64% observed a single time. Source material: lymphocytes from the gut lamina propria. The receptors originated from a woman under 40 without celiac disease. The CDR3 runs from the conserved cysteine through the conserved F or W. The order of the fields is clone size, D gene, V gene, J gene, CDR3 DNA, CDR3 protein. D genes are given only for firm matches. Not every row has a clone size; where given, it reads once, few, many or a size class.

-	TRBD2	TRBV7-9	TRBJ2-1	TGTGCCAGCAGCCCTTTACCGGGACTAGGGAACAATGAGCAGTTCTTC	CASSPLPGLGNNEQFF
medium-sized	-	TRBV19	TRBJ1-4	TGTGCCAGTAGTTGGACAGTAGATAATGAAAAACTGTTTTTT	CASSWTVDNEKLFF
-	TRBD1	TRBV19	TRBJ1-1	TGTGCCAGTAGTATCTTGAACAGGGGGCGCACTGAAGCTTTCTTT	CASSILNRGRTEAFF
-	-	TRBV7-2	TRBJ1-2	TGTGCCAGCAGCTTAGACAGTGTCGGGAATGTCTACACCTTC	CASSLDSVGNVYTF
-	TRBD1	TRBV4-2	TRBJ1-4	TGTGCCAGCAGCCAGGGACAGGGTGAAAAACTGTTTTTT	CASSQGQGEKLFF
-	TRBD1	TRBV18	TRBJ1-6	TGTGCCAGCTCACCCGGGACAGGGGGTAATTCACCCCTCCACTTT	CASSPGTGGNSPLHF
once	TRBD1	TRBV7-9	TRBJ2-1	TGTGCCACCACCGGACAGGGGGCGCGCGATGAGCAGTTCTTC	CATTGQGARDEQFF
few	-	TRBV30	TRBJ1-2	TGTGCCTGGAGTGTAGGTTCAGGTCCTGGCTACACCTTC	CAWSVGSGPGYTF
-	TRBD1	TRBV19	TRBJ1-5	TGTGCCAGTAGTACTCGAAGACAGGGTCAGGGACAGCCCCAGCATTTT	CASSTRRQGQGQPQHF
once	-	TRBV5-6	TRBJ2-1	TGTGCCAGCAGCTTGTTGGCGGATCCGGGATTGGACAATGAGCAGTTCTTC	CASSLLADPGLDNEQFF
-	TRBD2	TRBV5-1	TRBJ2-2	TGCGCCAGCAGCAGTCGGCTGACTAGCGGGGGGAGTATCGGGGAGCTGTTTTTT	CASSSRLTSGGSIGELFF
-	-	TRBV28	TRBJ1-1	TGTGCCAGCAGCCCAAGAGTCAGGGTTTTGAACACTGAAGCTTTCTTT	CASSPRVRVLNTEAFF
-	TRBD1	TRBV5-8	TRBJ2-2	TGTGCCAGCAGCCCGGGCGTGTGGGGCTGGACAGGGGTCACCGGGGAGCTGTTTTTT	CASSPGVWGWTGVTGELFF